What follows are 20 T cell receptor beta chains derived from one specimen sequenced in a study of CD8+CD57+ T cells in acquired aplastic anemia. TCR beta VDJ and CDR3 profiles were obtained from a genomic DNA template. TCRdb re-derived calls from the reads in MiXCR, one entry per CDR3 protein. This table holds hundreds of thousands of distinct CDR3 sequences, about 70% found once. What was sequenced was sorted CD4+, CD8+, or CD8+CD57+ T cells (not recorded which) from PBMCs. The origin of the receptors is a human donor in good health, serving as a control.

In the case of this clonotype: One end of the junction does not line up with germline, which may come from a read error. This chain connects TRBV5-1 to TRBJ1-1; the D gene is possibly TRBD1 (5 bases). Germline CDR1 SGHRS, CDR2 YFSETQ. CDR3 size: 14 residues. The CDR3 region has the DNA TGTGCCAGCAGCTTGAATCAGGGAGACACTGAAGCTTTCTTT. It encodes CASSLNQGDTEAFF.

This chain connects TRBV12-3 or TRBV12-4 to TRBJ1-4; D remains unclear. V was shortened by 6 bases and J by 3 bases, with 14 bases between the two germline ends. This CDR3 comprises 15 residues. The CDR3 region has the DNA TGTGCCAGCAGACGAAACGGGCTATCTAATGAAAAACTGTTTTTT. Amino acid sequence: CASRRNGLSNEKLFF.

This CDR3 is CASSRPTDSYEQYF. CDR3 coding DNA: TGTGCCAGCAGTCGGCCCACTGATTCCTACGAGCAGTACTTC. The gene calls are TRBV7-3 and TRBJ2-7; D is unclear. CDR3 length: 14 residues. V lost 6 bases and J 1 base, leaving 13 bases between the germline ends. Germline values: CDR1 SGHTA, CDR2 FQGTGA. Full variable domain (remainder filled in from reference TRBV7-3 and TRBJ2-7): GAGVSQTPSNKVTEKGKYVELRCDPISGHTALYWYRQSLGQGPEFLIYFQGTGAADDSGLPNDRFFAVRPEGSVSTLKIQRTERGDSAVYLCASSRPTDSYEQYFGPGTRLTVT.

Remarks on this clonotype: A clone one base away is much larger, so this may be a read error. The V and J genes are TRBV7-9 and TRBJ1-4; D is possibly TRBD1 (6 bases). Germline lookup yields CDR1 SEHNR and CDR2 FQNEAQ (reference sequence). The CDR3 has 16 residues. The CDR3, as DNA: TGTGCCAGTAGCTTGTCTTCGGGGGGGGCATATGAAAAACTGCTTTTT. Amino acid sequence: CASSLSSGGAYEKLLF.

This clonotype was seen repeatedly, ten times or more. The CDR3 loop reads CASSLPDLRSYTF. In DNA form, the CDR3 reads TGTGCCAGCAGTTTGCCCGACCTGAGAAGCTACACCTTC. This chain joins TRBV27 and TRBJ1-2; no clear D gene. Trimming stripped 3 bases from V and 9 bases from J, with 14 bases between. Germline loops: CDR1 MNHEY, CDR2 SMNVEV (reference sequence). The CDR3 consists of 13 residues.

The V gene is TRBV7-2, the J gene TRBJ1-2; D not certain. The CDR3 consists of 14 residues. Germline CDR1 reads SGHTA; CDR2 reads FQGNSA. V was clipped by 5 bases and J by 6 bases, with 16 bases between them. The DNA of the CDR3 is TGTGCCAGCAGCCAAGTCTCATCCAACCATGGCTACACCTTC. This encodes CASSQVSSNHGYTF.

This clonotype was found many times. The chain is built from TRBV5-8 and TRBJ1-4; D gene unclear. The germline V and J ends were trimmed by 0 bases and 8 bases, with 11 bases remaining between them. Per germline, CDR1 SGHTS and CDR2 YDEGEE. This CDR3 spans 14 amino acids. CDR3 amino acids: CASSLVGSEEKLFF. The CDR3 nucleotides read TGTGCCAGCAGCTTGGTCGGATCTGAAGAAAAACTGTTTTTT.

The genes are TRBV12-3 or TRBV12-4 and TRBJ1-2, with 7 bases aligning to TRBD1. Germline trimming cut 5 bases from V and 8 bases from J; bases unmatched to any gene: 11. CDR3 length equals 14 residues. For the CDR3, the DNA is TGTGCCAGCAGTCGATCGTGGCAGGGGGACGGCTACACCTTC. Translated, it gives CASSRSWQGDGYTF.

V gene TRBV20-1 combines with J gene TRBJ1-4, with TRBD1 identical over 7 bases. CDR1 and CDR2 from the germline V gene are DFQATT and SNEGSKA (reference sequence). The CDR3 loop spans 12 amino acids. J lost 5 bases, V lost 5 bases, and 2 bases had no gene match. The CDR3 DNA sequence: TGCAGTGCTCCGACAGGGAATGAAAAACTGTTTTTT. Translated: CSAPTGNEKLFF.

V usage is TRBV15 and J usage is TRBJ1-2; D unresolved. The CDR3 is 16 amino acids. CDR1 and CDR2 from the germline V gene are LNHNV and YYDKDF (reference sequence). The ends were cut back, 0 bases at V and 4 bases at J, with 15 bases in the middle. Here the CDR3 DNA reads TGTGCCACCAGCAGAGAGCAGGTCCTTAAGGGCTATGGCTACACCTTC. It specifies CATSREQVLKGYGYTF.

The V and J genes are TRBV9 and TRBJ2-3, with D uncertain. The CDR3 contains 14 residues. CDR1 and CDR2 from the germline V gene are SGDLS and YYNGEE. Trimming stripped 4 bases from V and 15 bases from J, with 24 bases between. The CDR3 DNA is TGTGCCAGCAGCCGGCACTCGGCCTACGAGCAGTACTATTTT. This translates into CASSRHSAYEQYYF.

This clonotype was observed once. The CDR3 does not close with the conserved phenylalanine or tryptophan, likely indicating a read error. The limits of the CDR3 on the DNA are not certain, so only TCRdb's listed CDR3 is given. The chain uses TRBV7-2 and TRBJ1-5; TRBD1, as called in the table, went unchecked against the DNA. Germline V gene lookup returns CDR1 SGHTA and CDR2 FQGNSA. The CDR3 adds up to 13 amino acids, both ends counted. This CDR3 reads CASNGRGYMPRYS.

About this clonotype: A much larger clone lies one base from this, so it may be a read error. J is TRBJ1-5 and V is TRBV3-1; no reliable D call. The CDR3 consists of 12 residues. V was clipped by 6 bases and J by 5 bases, with 8 bases between them. Germline V gene lookup returns CDR1 LGHDT and CDR2 YNNKEL (reference sequence). The CDR3 nucleotides read TGTGCCAGCAGTAATAACGATCAGCCCCAGCATTTT. Its translation: CASSNNDQPQHF.

As DNA, the CDR3 is TGCAGTGTCTCAGAGGGGACTGAAGCTTTCTTT. Amino acid sequence: CSVSEGTEAFF. The chain carries TRBV20-1 and TRBJ1-1; D is possibly TRBD1 (5 bases). The V end lost 7 bases, the J end lost 5 bases, and 11 bases lay between the germline ends. This CDR3 is built from 11 residues. Germline V CDR1 and CDR2: DFQATT, SNEGSKA (reference sequence).

As to this clonotype: A read error may account for a junction end that differs from germline. V usage is TRBV12-5 and J usage is TRBJ1-1; D gene ambiguous. This CDR3 is built from 13 residues. Germline V gene sequence: CDR1 LGHNT, CDR2 FRNRAP. CDR3 residues: CASTSGYRTGAFF. The CDR3 DNA is TGTGCCAGCACTAGTGGGTATCGCACTGGAGCTTTCTTT.

The CDR3 protein is CASSSRGNEQYF. The CDR3 nucleotides are TGTGCCAGCAGCTCCCGTGGGAATGAGCAGTACTTC. The V and J genes are TRBV11-2 and TRBJ2-7; D not certain. The CDR3 spans 12 residues. V lost 4 bases, J lost 7 bases, and 11 bases lay in between. Germline V CDR1 and CDR2: SGHAT, FQNNGV. The whole variable domain, remainder taken from reference TRBV11-2 and TRBJ2-7, is EAGVAQSPRYKIIEKRQSVAFWCNPISGHATLYWYQQILGQGPKLLIQFQNNGVVDDSQLPKDRFSAERLKGVDSTLKIQPAKLEDSAVYLCASSSRGNEQYFGPGTRLTVT.

V usage is TRBV11-3 and J usage is TRBJ1-5, with D possibly TRBD1 on 5 matching bases. The CDR3 sequence is 12 residues long. Germline V gives CDR1 SGHNT, CDR2 YENEEA. V lost 1 base, J lost 12 bases, and 10 bases lay in between. CDR3 DNA: TGTGCCAGCAGCTTAGGACCCCAGGGCCAGCATTTT. Encoded protein: CASSLGPQGQHF. Drawing the rest from reference TRBV11-3 and TRBJ1-5, the complete variable domain is EAGVVQSPRYKIIEKKQPVAFWCNPISGHNTLYWYLQNLGQGPELLIRYENEEAVDDSQLPKDRFSAERLKGVDSTLKIQPAELGDSAVYLCASSLGPQGQHFGDGTRLSIL.

The gene calls are TRBV20-1 and TRBJ1-2; 7 bases align to TRBD1. The CDR3 runs 15 residues. V trimming: 1 base; J trimming: 4 bases; junction bases outside the gene matches: 9. Per the germline V gene, CDR1 is DFQATT and CDR2 is SNEGSKA (reference sequence). The CDR3 nucleotides read TGCAGTGCTAGAGGGAAGGGGGCGTTTACCTATGGCTACACCTTC. Translated: CSARGKGAFTYGYTF.

The V gene is TRBV20-1, the J gene TRBJ2-7; tentatively, D is TRBD2 (5 bases). The CDR3 spans 14 residues. The germline V gene encodes CDR1 DFQATT and CDR2 SNEGSKA (reference sequence). Written as DNA, the CDR3 is TGCAGCGCTCGGAGGAAGAACACCGGGGACGAGCAGTACTTC. Protein: CSARRKNTGDEQYF.

The table lists this clonotype with a count of one. The junction and the germline gene differ at one end; a read error may be behind it. The chain recombines TRBV7-8 with TRBJ2-7; D remains ambiguous. This CDR3 has 15 amino acids. Germline V lookup: CDR1 SGHVS, CDR2 FQNEAQ. The DNA of the CDR3 is TGCGCCAGCAGCCAAGTCCCAAGGCTGAGCTACGAGCAGTACTTC. Amino acid sequence: CASSQVPRLSYEQYF.